These 31 T cell receptor beta chains were all obtained from the same sample, sequenced in a study of T cells in localized non-small cell lung cancer. Produced via immunoSEQ multiplex PCR; TCRdb's table is partial and in-frame only. The table lists about 40,000 clones, about 76% of them singletons. This material consisted of peripheral blood mononuclear cells, taken before any cancer treatment. The source is a male donor aged 60 or older with stage II lung adenocarcinoma.

Worth noting for this clone: Other DNA sequences in the sample encode the same CDR3. This rearrangement joins TRBV30 to TRBJ2-3; weak D call: TRBD1 (5 bases). The CDR3 totals 14 residues. CDR1 and CDR2 from the germline V gene are GTSNPN and SVGIG (reference sequence). V lost 0 bases, J lost 2 bases, and 9 bases lay in between. CDR3 coding DNA: TGTGCCTGGAGTGTAGGTGGGGCCACAGATACGCAGTATTTT. Protein: CAWSVGGATDTQYF.

V and J are TRBV13 and TRBJ2-1, with D uncertain. CDR3 length equals 15 residues. Germline CDR1 is PRHDT and CDR2 is FYEKMQ (reference sequence). Between the trimmed V and J ends, which lost 2 bases and 8 bases, there was a span of 16 bases. CDR3 in DNA: TGTGCCAGCAGCTTAACTGTAGGGTTAAAGCATGAGCAGTTCTTC. Protein product: CASSLTVGLKHEQFF.

The V gene is TRBV19, the J gene TRBJ1-4; D uncertain. The V and J ends lost 3 bases and 0 bases respectively, with 11 bases between them. Per germline, CDR1 LNHDA and CDR2 SQIVND (reference sequence). CDR3 length equals 16 residues. In nucleotides, the CDR3 is TGTGCCAGTAGTATGGGTCCCGGGGCAACTAATGAAAAACTGTTTTTT. Translation: CASSMGPGATNEKLFF.

The chain is built from TRBV9 and TRBJ2-7, with no clear D. There are 12 residues in the CDR3. The V end lost 4 bases, the J end lost 3 bases, and 8 bases lay between the germline ends. Germline CDR1 reads SGDLS; CDR2 reads YYNGEE. The CDR3 sequence: CASSYPGYEQYF. The CDR3 DNA sequence: TGTGCCAGCAGCTACCCGGGCTACGAGCAGTACTTC.

This chain connects TRBV30 to TRBJ2-6, with a possible D match to TRBD2 (5 bases). CDR1 and CDR2 from the germline V gene are GTSNPN and SVGIG (reference sequence). Trimming left V 2 bases short and J 2 bases short, with 13 bases between. This CDR3 is built from 16 residues. CDR3 sequence reads: CAWSFGVSTGANVLTF. CDR3 DNA: TGTGCCTGGAGTTTCGGGGTTTCTACTGGGGCCAACGTCCTGACTTTC.

The chain couples TRBV4-2 to TRBJ2-5; D perhaps matches TRBD2 (7 bases). The CDR3 contains 14 residues. Germline-derived CDR1 and CDR2 are LGHNA and YNFKEQ. Trimming stripped 0 bases from V and 5 bases from J, with 10 bases between. CDR3 amino acids: CASSQDKGGETQYF. In DNA form, the CDR3 reads TGTGCCAGCAGCCAAGATAAGGGGGGGGAGACCCAGTACTTC.

The CDR3: CASSEIRPRGPSTDTQYF. CDR3 DNA sequence: TGTGCCAGCAGTGAAATAAGGCCGCGAGGACCTAGCACAGATACGCAGTATTTT. V usage is TRBV2 and J usage is TRBJ2-3; D unclear. In germline, CDR1 is SNHLY, CDR2 FYNNEI. Trimming shortened V by 2 bases and J by 0 bases, and 18 bases separated the two germline ends. This CDR3 spans 18 amino acids.

The rearrangement uses TRBV27 and TRBJ2-1, with 12 bases aligning to TRBD2. The CDR3 has 20 residues. The germline gives CDR1 MNHEY, CDR2 SMNVEV (reference sequence). V lost 3 bases to trimming and J lost 0 bases; unmatched junction nucleotides: 12. The CDR3: CASSFLAGGPTGGSYNEQFF. In nucleotides, the CDR3 is TGTGCCAGCAGTTTTCTAGCGGGAGGGCCGACAGGGGGCTCCTACAATGAGCAGTTCTTC.

The V gene is TRBV2, the J gene TRBJ2-7; D uncertain. The germline V gene encodes CDR1 SNHLY and CDR2 FYNNEI. The V end was cut by 6 bases, the J end by 3 bases, with 15 bases between. The CDR3 has 14 amino acids. CDR3 in DNA: TGTGCCAGCAGGAGTTCCGGGCTAAACTACGAGCAGTACTTC. This gives the protein CASRSSGLNYEQYF.

V gene TRBV29-1 combines with J gene TRBJ2-2; D is uncertain. The V and J ends lost 3 bases and 7 bases respectively, with 12 bases between them. CDR3 size: 13 residues. Germline V gene data show CDR1 as SQVTM and CDR2 as ANQGSEA. The CDR3 reads CSVDAEARGELFF. CDR3 bases: TGCAGCGTTGACGCAGAGGCTCGCGGGGAGCTGTTTTTT.

The V and J genes are TRBV5-1 and TRBJ2-7, with 10 nucleotides matching TRBD1. Unmatched junction bases numbered 4, after V lost 0 bases and J lost 4 bases. Germline V gives CDR1 SGHRS, CDR2 YFSETQ. The CDR3 sequence is 15 residues long. CDR3 DNA sequence: TGCGCCAGCAGCTTGGGGGGACAGGGGTTGTACGAGCAGTACTTC. Amino acid sequence: CASSLGGQGLYEQYF. Supplemented by reference TRBV5-1 and TRBJ2-7, the full variable domain reads KAGVTQTPRYLIKTRGQQVTLSCSPISGHRSVSWYQQTPGQGLQFLFEYFSETQRNKGNFPGRFSGRQFSNSRSEMNVSTLELGDSALYLCASSLGGQGLYEQYFGPGTRLTVT.

This clone was counted a few times. The genes are TRBV6-5 and TRBJ2-1; D gene ambiguous. Trimming took off 0 bases at V and 6 bases at J, with 3 bases between the two ends. From germline, CDR1 is MNHEY and CDR2 SVGAGI. CDR3 length: 12 amino acids. CDR3 in amino acids: CASSYSLNEQFF. The CDR3 DNA is TGTGCCAGCAGTTACTCACTCAATGAGCAGTTCTTC.

This clone was seen a few times. The CDR3 DNA follows: TGTGCCAGCAGCGCAGGGGGGGTTTGGCATTTT. Translated, it gives CASSAGGVWHF. J is TRBJ1-5 and V is TRBV6-5, with 7 bases matching TRBD1. The junction had 8 bases not matched to a gene; V was cut back by 6 bases and J by 15 bases. The CDR3 has 11 residues. The germline gives CDR1 MNHEY, CDR2 SVGAGI.

The V call is TRBV7-2, the J call TRBJ2-7, with TRBD2 matching 11 bases. J lost 5 bases, V lost 3 bases, and 9 bases had no gene match. Germline V gene data show CDR1 as SGHTA and CDR2 as FQGNSA. The CDR3 totals 16 residues. In nucleotides, the CDR3 is TGTGCCAGCAGCTTGCAGCGACTAGCGGGAAGGGACGAGCAGTACTTC. Encoded protein: CASSLQRLAGRDEQYF. Together with reference TRBV7-2 and TRBJ2-7, the CDR3 gives the full variable domain: GAGVSQSPSNKVTEKGKDVELRCDPISGHTALYWYRQSLGQGLEFLIYFQGNSAPDKSGLPSDRFSAERTGGSVSTLTIQRTQQEDSAVYLCASSLQRLAGRDEQYFGPGTRLTVT.

The CDR3 here is CASRTYRSGANVLTF. DNA of the CDR3: TGTGCCAGCAGGACATACCGCTCGGGGGCCAACGTCCTGACTTTC. The gene calls are TRBV27 and TRBJ2-6, with no clear D. This CDR3 contains 15 residues. V was trimmed by 6 bases and J by 4 bases, leaving 13 bases between them. The germline CDR1 and CDR2 sequences are MNHEY and SMNVEV (reference sequence).

This clone was seen only once. The chain joins TRBV7-3 to TRBJ2-2; 9 bases align to TRBD2. With V trimmed by 9 bases and J by 7 bases, 6 bases remained unmatched. From germline, CDR1 is SGHTA and CDR2 FQGTGA. The CDR3 totals 13 residues. The CDR3 DNA is TGTGCCAGTAGCGGGAGAGCGGGCGGGGAGCTGTTTTTT. It translates to CASSGRAGGELFF.

The CDR3 region is CASSLGSSMGGYTF. For the CDR3, the DNA is TGTGCCAGCAGCCTCGGGTCTTCCATGGGAGGCTACACCTTC. The chain carries TRBV2 and TRBJ1-2; D remains unclear. The CDR3 has 14 residues. The ends were cut back, 6 bases at V and 8 bases at J, with 19 bases in the middle. Germline V gene sequence: CDR1 SNHLY, CDR2 FYNNEI. The full variable domain, its missing parts supplied by reference TRBV2 and TRBJ1-2, is EPEVTQTPSHQVTQMGQEVILRCVPISNHLYFYWYRQILGQKVEFLVSFYNNEISEKSEIFDDQFSVERPDGSNFTLKIRSTKLEDSAMYFCASSLGSSMGGYTFGSGTRLTVV.

J is TRBJ2-5 and V is TRBV6-1; either TRBD1 or TRBD2 may supply D (7 bases each). Trimming shortened V by 4 bases and J by 1 base, and 16 bases separated the two germline ends. The CDR3 consists of 16 residues. Germline CDR1 reads MNHNS; CDR2 reads SASEGT. CDR3 sequence reads: CASSAPPGGGQETQYF. The CDR3 bases are TGTGCCAGCAGTGCCCCCCCAGGGGGGGGCCAAGAGACCCAGTACTTC.

The V and J genes are TRBV20-1 and TRBJ1-5; D uncertain. The CDR3 runs 11 residues. Germline CDR1 DFQATT, CDR2 SNEGSKA (reference sequence). Trimming removed 6 bases from V and 16 bases from J, with 19 bases in between. CDR3 bases: TGCAGTGCCCCTCAGGACGGCGTTAAACATTTT. Protein sequence: CSAPQDGVKHF.

The chain combines TRBV11-3 with TRBJ2-3, with D possibly matching TRBD1 (6 bases). CDR3 size: 13 residues. In germline, CDR1 is SGHNT, CDR2 YENEEA. The germline V and J ends were trimmed by 2 bases and 6 bases, with 9 bases remaining between them. The CDR3 DNA reads as TGTGCCAGCAGCTTAATTCAGGGGGATACGCAGTATTTT. It encodes CASSLIQGDTQYF.

The V call is TRBV5-6, the J call TRBJ1-2; TRBD1 aligns across 8 bases. Looked up from germline, CDR1 is SGHDT and CDR2 is YYEEEE. The CDR3 has 14 residues. Trimming took 5 bases from V and 8 from J; bases not matched to a gene: 11. The CDR3: CASRPWGQVGGYTF. The CDR3 nucleotides read TGTGCCAGCAGGCCCTGGGGACAGGTTGGCGGCTACACCTTC.

The chain carries TRBV6-6 and TRBJ1-5; no clear D gene. Trimming shortened V by 2 bases and J by 5 bases, and 10 bases separated the two germline ends. Germline-derived CDR1 and CDR2 are MNHNY and SVGAGI (reference sequence). The CDR3 is made up of 14 amino acids. The CDR3: CASSYASGYQPQHF. CDR3 DNA sequence: TGTGCCAGCAGTTACGCCTCAGGTTATCAGCCCCAGCATTTT.

V and J are TRBV27 and TRBJ2-2; D is undetermined. This CDR3 region has 14 residues. Germline V CDR1 and CDR2: MNHEY, SMNVEV (reference sequence). V dropped 3 bases and J dropped 4 bases, with 9 bases sitting between them. CDR3 coding DNA: TGTGCCAGCAGTTTGGCACCCCGCACCGGGGAGCTGTTTTTT. It is translated as CASSLAPRTGELFF.

The V gene is TRBV7-2, the J gene TRBJ2-6, with TRBD1 as a possible D gene (5 bases). Germline V gene lookup returns CDR1 SGHTA and CDR2 FQGNSA. The CDR3 runs to 15 residues. Trimming shortened V by 5 bases and J by 0 bases, and 8 bases separated the two germline ends. For the CDR3, the DNA is TGTGCCAGCAGCCTAACAGGCTCTGGGGCCAACGTCCTGACTTTC. Translated: CASSLTGSGANVLTF.

This clone was detected once. The junction shows a germline mismatch at one end, possibly a read error. The J gene is TRBJ2-7, the V gene TRBV18; possible D gene TRBD2, 5 bases. The CDR3 has 14 amino acids. Germline V gene data show CDR1 as KGHSH and CDR2 as LQKENI. The CDR3 DNA follows: TGTGCCAGCTCACCATCATCCGTGAGGGCGCTTCAAAACTTC. The encoded protein is CASSPSSVRALQNF. The full variable domain, in which reference TRBV18 and TRBJ2-7 provide the parts outside the CDR3, is NAGVMQNPRHLVRRRGQEARLRCSPMKGHSHVYWYRQLPEEGLKFMVYLQKENIIDESGMPKERFSAEFPKEGPSILRIQQVVRGDSAAYFCASSPSSVRALQNFGPGTRLTVT.

The chain recombines TRBV28 with TRBJ1-1, with a possible D match to TRBD1 (6 bases). CDR3 length: 13 residues. Germline V gene data show CDR1 as MDHEN and CDR2 as SYDVKM. V gave up 4 bases and J gave up 5 bases, with 11 bases separating them. As DNA, the CDR3 is TGTGCCAGCAGTTGGGGAGGGGGAACTGAAGCTTTCTTT. This sequence encodes CASSWGGGTEAFF.

The table lists this clone with a few counts. The chain recombines TRBV29-1 with TRBJ1-1; D possibly corresponds to TRBD1 (6 bases). Germline values: CDR1 SQVTM, CDR2 ANQGSEA. There are 14 residues in the CDR3. V lost 3 bases to trimming and J lost 4 bases, with 15 bases between them. The CDR3 DNA reads TGCAGCGTTGAGACAGGCCGAAGGATCACTGAAGCTTTCTTT. It codes for CSVETGRRITEAFF.

V usage is TRBV2 and J usage is TRBJ2-7, with no clear D. V shed 6 bases and J shed 7 bases, with 10 bases lying between them. Germline V CDR1 and CDR2: SNHLY, FYNNEI. There are 11 residues in the CDR3. The CDR3 DNA reads as TGTGCCAGCAGCGCAAAGTCAGAGCAGTACTTC. This translates into CASSAKSEQYF.

This chain links TRBV18 with TRBJ1-1; 8 nucleotides line up with TRBD1. Germline trimming cut 2 bases from V and 0 bases from J; bases unmatched to any gene: 2. Germline V gene sequence: CDR1 KGHSH, CDR2 LQKENI. This CDR3 region has 15 residues. CDR3 residues: CASSPRGQVNTEAFF. In DNA form, the CDR3 reads TGTGCCAGCTCACCAAGGGGACAGGTGAACACTGAAGCTTTCTTT.

The chain employs TRBV4-2 and TRBJ2-3, with 9 positions matching TRBD2. Per germline, CDR1 LGHNA and CDR2 YNFKEQ. This CDR3 has 16 residues. J lost 1 base, V lost 0 bases, and 2 bases had no gene match. The CDR3 DNA follows: TGTGCCAGCAGCCAAGAGTCTAGCGGGGGCACAGATACGCAGTATTTT. Translating it yields CASSQESSGGTDTQYF.

This chain connects TRBV5-6 to TRBJ2-2, with 12 positions matching TRBD2. The germline CDR1 and CDR2 sequences are SGHDT and YYEEEE. The CDR3 has 15 amino acids. The V gene end was trimmed by 5 bases and the J gene end by 6 bases; junction bases not matched to a gene: 5. CDR3 amino acids: CASRAGLAGSGELFF. Written as DNA, the CDR3 is TGTGCCAGCAGGGCGGGACTAGCGGGTTCCGGGGAGCTGTTTTTT.